The 29 T cell receptor beta chains presented below share a single source sample, sequenced in a study of regulatory T cells in long-lasting Graves disease. The TCR beta library used iRepertoire HTBI primers with Arm-PCR amplification of CDR3. TCRdb recomputed calls from the multiplex PCR reads with MiXCR, one row per CDR3 protein. The data contain about 310,000 distinct CDR3 sequences, about a sixth of them singletons. Indicated time point: newly diagnosed GD, antithyroid drugs for less than 3 months. PBMC-extracted RNA yielded the TCR library. Material: peripheral blood mononuclear cells (PBMCs), obtained at new diagnosis, from a patient treated with antithyroid drugs. The receptors shown here come from a female donor with Graves disease.

This clonotype was detected many times. This rearrangement joins TRBV12-3 or TRBV12-4 to TRBJ2-5, with D possibly TRBD2 on 5 matching bases. The CDR3 contains 13 residues. Trimming left V 4 bases short and J 2 bases short, with 8 bases between. DNA of the CDR3: TGTGCCAGCAGTTGGACTCTTCAAGAGACCCAGTACTTC. Translation gives CASSWTLQETQYF.

This clonotype has a single count. The chain carries TRBV7-9 and TRBJ2-1; unclear D gene. From germline, CDR1 is SEHNR and CDR2 FQNEAQ (reference sequence). This CDR3 contains 12 residues. V was pared by 3 bases and J by 6 bases, with 6 bases between. Here the CDR3 DNA reads TGTGCCAGCAGCTTTCCTCTCAATGAGCAGTTCTTC. This encodes CASSFPLNEQFF.

This clonotype has more than one count but fewer than ten. The V gene is TRBV6-1, the J gene TRBJ2-7; 8 positions agree with TRBD2. Per germline, CDR1 MNHNS and CDR2 SASEGT. The CDR3 has 14 amino acids. V shed 9 bases, J shed 4 bases, and the junction held 11 bases outside the gene matches. This CDR3 is CASTSGGESYEQYF. The DNA of the CDR3 is TGTGCCAGTACTTCCGGGGGGGAATCGTACGAGCAGTACTTC.

This clonotype came up many times. The chain couples TRBV6-1 to TRBJ2-1; 10 bases match TRBD1. Germline V CDR1 and CDR2: MNHNS, SASEGT. The V gene end was trimmed by 8 bases and the J gene end by 10 bases; junction bases not matched to a gene: 11. The CDR3 totals 14 residues. The DNA of the CDR3 is TGTGCCAGCGCCGGGACAGGGGAAGTAGGGGAGCAGTTCTTC. This sequence encodes CASAGTGEVGEQFF.

This clonotype was recorded at least ten times. The chain joins TRBV20-1 to TRBJ2-5, with 7 bases that match TRBD2. With V trimmed by 6 bases and J by 5 bases, 6 bases remained unmatched. CDR1 is DFQATT and CDR2 is SNEGSKA in the germline V gene (reference sequence). The CDR3 length is 12 residues. The CDR3 region has the DNA TGCAGTGCGAAGAAGGGAGGGGAGACCCAGTACTTC. This translates into CSAKKGGETQYF.

This clonotype was detected many times. The chain employs TRBV6-1 and TRBJ2-2; TRBD2 might be the D (6 bases). The CDR3 has 15 amino acids. From germline, CDR1 is MNHNS and CDR2 SASEGT. The V and J ends lost 4 bases and 3 bases respectively, with 12 bases between them. The CDR3 reads CASSAGLRDTGELFF. The CDR3 DNA is TGTGCCAGCAGTGCGGGACTCAGGGACACCGGGGAGCTGTTTTTT.

This clonotype showed up many times. The chain recombines TRBV11-2 with TRBJ2-7; TRBD1 is a possible D gene (6 bases). The germline V gene has CDR1 SGHAT and CDR2 FQNNGV. V dropped 4 bases and J dropped 0 bases, with 13 bases sitting between them. This CDR3 spans 15 amino acids. CDR3 region: CASSSRQAPSYEQYF. The CDR3, as DNA: TGTGCCAGCAGCTCAAGACAGGCTCCCTCCTACGAGCAGTACTTC.

This clonotype has more than one count but fewer than ten. This chain uses TRBV28 with TRBJ2-1, with TRBD2 as a possible D gene (5 bases). Germline V lookup: CDR1 MDHEN, CDR2 SYDVKM. The CDR3 has 18 residues. V was pared by 6 bases and J by 5 bases, with 26 bases between. Here the CDR3 reads CASSHASRGSVSDNEQFF. As DNA, the CDR3 is TGTGCCAGCAGCCACGCTTCCCGAGGGAGTGTTTCGGACAATGAGCAGTTCTTC.

This clonotype was counted at least ten times. The rearrangement joins TRBV27 to TRBJ2-1; D gene unclear. CDR1 and CDR2 from the germline V gene are MNHEY and SMNVEV (reference sequence). The germline V and J ends were trimmed by 0 bases and 10 bases, with 13 bases remaining between them. This CDR3 region has 14 residues. The CDR3 region has the DNA TGTGCCAGCAGTTTATCGAACGGGTTCGGCGAGCAGTTCTTC. This gives the protein CASSLSNGFGEQFF.

This clonotype has at least ten counts. V gene TRBV13 combines with J gene TRBJ2-7; no definite D call. Germline CDR1 and CDR2: PRHDT and FYEKMQ (reference sequence). The CDR3 consists of 11 residues. Trimming pared 3 bases from V and 4 bases from J, leaving 4 bases between. The DNA for the CDR3 is TGTGCCAGCAGCTTGGAATACGAGCAGTACTTC. It encodes CASSLEYEQYF.

The V gene is TRBV14, the J gene TRBJ2-7; D possibly corresponds to TRBD2 (5 bases). This CDR3 spans 13 amino acids. The germline V gene has CDR1 SGHDN and CDR2 FVKESK. With 6 bases removed from V and 3 bases from J, the gap between germline ends came to 12 bases. The CDR3 bases are TGTGCCAGCAGGGAGGCGAACGGCTACGAGCAGTACTTC. The encoded protein is CASREANGYEQYF.

In its sample, this clonotype was seen a few times. This chain links TRBV20-1 with TRBJ2-7; the D gene is possibly TRBD1 (5 bases). This CDR3 has 13 residues. Germline V gene sequence: CDR1 DFQATT, CDR2 SNEGSKA (reference sequence). The V end lost 3 bases, the J end lost 3 bases, and 12 bases lay between the germline ends. The CDR3 DNA follows: TGCAGTGCTAGTCTGGACACGAACTACGAGCAGTACTTC. This sequence encodes CSASLDTNYEQYF.

In its sample, this clonotype was seen many times. The genes are TRBV2 and TRBJ2-3; no definite D call. Germline CDR1 SNHLY, CDR2 FYNNEI. Trimming took 6 bases from V and 2 from J, leaving 12 bases between them. CDR3 length equals 14 residues. The CDR3 DNA reads as TGTGCCAGCAGCCCCTCCGGCCACACAGATACGCAGTATTTT. Translation: CASSPSGHTDTQYF.

In its sample, this clonotype was seen many times. V is TRBV19 and J is TRBJ2-1; TRBD2 matches 11 bases. CDR1 LNHDA and CDR2 SQIVND come from the germline V gene (reference sequence). Trimming cost V 6 bases and J 2 bases; bases outside gene matches: 15. This CDR3 region has 19 residues. The CDR3 sequence: CASSPGTSGSPGAYNEQFF. Written as DNA, the CDR3 is TGTGCCAGTAGCCCGGGTACTAGCGGGAGCCCCGGGGCCTACAATGAGCAGTTCTTC.

V is TRBV4-1 and J is TRBJ2-7; 11 nucleotides agree with TRBD2. V shed 1 base and J 0 bases; nucleotides not matched to a gene: 2. In germline, CDR1 is MGHRA, CDR2 YSYEKL. The CDR3 totals 16 residues. CDR3 coding DNA: TGCGCCAGCAGCCAAGCCGGGACTAGCGGCTCCTACGAGCAGTACTTC. Its protein is CASSQAGTSGSYEQYF.

This clonotype came up many times. The chain carries TRBV12-3 or TRBV12-4 and TRBJ2-1; 8 bases match TRBD2. The CDR3 runs 14 residues. The V segment lost 5 bases and the J segment 8 bases; nucleotides outside the gene matches: 8. The CDR3 DNA sequence: TGTGCCAGCAGTCTACGGGAGGGCCCCGATGAGCAGTTCTTC. This gives the protein CASSLREGPDEQFF.

This clonotype was counted at least ten times. The chain joins TRBV2 to TRBJ2-1; D gene ambiguous. Germline lookup yields CDR1 SNHLY and CDR2 FYNNEI. The CDR3 totals 10 residues. V dropped 7 bases and J dropped 8 bases, with 6 bases sitting between them. The DNA of the CDR3 is TGTGCCAGCACGGGTTATGAGCAGTTCTTC. Protein sequence: CASTGYEQFF.

The CDR3 sequence: CASSLVVGNTEAFF. CDR3 nucleotide sequence: TGTGCCAGCAGTTTAGTGGTGGGAAACACTGAAGCTTTCTTT. The rearrangement links TRBV27 to TRBJ1-1, with D unresolved. This CDR3 comprises 14 residues. The germline V gene has CDR1 MNHEY and CDR2 SMNVEV (reference sequence). V lost 2 bases and J 2 bases, leaving 9 bases between the germline ends.

The CDR3 loop reads CSASLRDRINSPLHF. In DNA, the CDR3 is TGCAGTGCTAGTCTCCGGGACAGGATAAATTCACCCCTCCACTTT. V is TRBV20-1 and J is TRBJ1-6; 8 nucleotides line up with TRBD1. Germline V lookup: CDR1 DFQATT, CDR2 SNEGSKA (reference sequence). The V segment lost 3 bases and the J segment 7 bases; nucleotides outside the gene matches: 8. The CDR3 is made up of 15 amino acids.

In its sample, this clonotype was seen many times. This chain links TRBV28 with TRBJ1-4; 8 bases agree with TRBD1. This CDR3 is 14 amino acids long. V trimming: 6 bases; J trimming: 7 bases; junction bases outside the gene matches: 7. Looked up from germline, CDR1 is MDHEN and CDR2 is SYDVKM. The CDR3 DNA sequence: TGTGCCAGCAGAGGACAGGGAGTTGGTGAAAAACTGTTTTTT. Translation: CASRGQGVGEKLFF. The full variable domain, in which reference TRBV28 and TRBJ1-4 provide the parts outside the CDR3, is DVKVTQSSRYLVKRTGEKVFLECVQDMDHENMFWYRQDPGLGLRLIYFSYDVKMKEKGDIPEGYSVSREKKERFSLILESASTNQTSMYLCASRGQGVGEKLFFGSGTQLSVL.

The V call is TRBV20-1, the J call TRBJ1-2; 7 bases map to TRBD1. This CDR3 has 14 residues. Germline trimming cut 6 bases from V and 0 bases from J; bases unmatched to any gene: 7. From germline, CDR1 is DFQATT and CDR2 SNEGSKA (reference sequence). CDR3 sequence: CSALDRESNYGYTF. CDR3 coding DNA: TGCAGTGCCCTTGACAGGGAATCTAACTATGGCTACACCTTC.

This clonotype was seen ten or more times. The chain uses TRBV14 and TRBJ1-1, with D hard to call. The CDR3 has 16 residues. Germline CDR1 and CDR2: SGHDN and FVKESK. Trimming took off 4 bases at V and 1 base at J, with 16 bases between the two ends. The CDR3 here is CASSLLRGWGNTEAFF. The CDR3 nucleotides read TGTGCCAGCAGCCTACTTCGAGGATGGGGGAACACTGAAGCTTTCTTT.

This clonotype was seen many times. The V and J genes are TRBV28 and TRBJ1-4, with D hard to call. The V end was cut by 3 bases, the J end by 5 bases, with 13 bases between. The CDR3 covers 15 residues. Germline V gene lookup returns CDR1 MDHEN and CDR2 SYDVKM. CDR3: CASSFPAAYNEKLFF. The DNA for the CDR3 is TGTGCCAGCAGTTTTCCGGCAGCCTACAATGAAAAACTGTTTTTT.

This clonotype was observed many times. The chain joins TRBV19 to TRBJ1-5, with no clear D. Between the trimmed V and J ends, which lost 7 bases and 0 bases, there was a span of 10 bases. This CDR3 has 14 amino acids. Germline assignment: CDR1 LNHDA and CDR2 SQIVND (reference sequence). The CDR3 protein is CASTTGTSNQPQHF. As DNA, the CDR3 is TGTGCCAGTACTACGGGCACTAGCAATCAGCCCCAGCATTTT. Together with reference TRBV19 and TRBJ1-5, the CDR3 gives the full variable domain: DGGITQSPKYLFRKEGQNVTLSCEQNLNHDAMYWYRQDPGQGLRLIYYSQIVNDFQKGDIAEGYSVSREKKESFPLTVTSAQKNPTAFYLCASTTGTSNQPQHFGDGTRLSIL.

The rearrangement joins TRBV2 to TRBJ2-7; 14 positions agree with TRBD2. The CDR3 covers 17 residues. Trimming at V came to 4 bases and at J to 5 bases, leaving 10 bases not matched to a gene. Per the germline V gene, CDR1 is SNHLY and CDR2 is FYNNEI. The CDR3 DNA follows: TGTGCCAGCAGTGTTGGGGGACTAGCGGGAGTTCGCCACGAGCAGTACTTC. The encoded protein is CASSVGGLAGVRHEQYF.

The chain is built from TRBV12-3 or TRBV12-4 and TRBJ1-2; D gene uncertain. The CDR3 is 14 amino acids. Between the trimmed V and J ends, which lost 5 bases and 3 bases, there was a span of 13 bases. The CDR3 sequence is CASSHLTGDYGYTF. The CDR3 DNA reads as TGTGCCAGCAGTCACCTTACGGGTGACTATGGCTACACCTTC.

The table lists this clonotype with many counts. The genes are TRBV9 and TRBJ1-5, with D tentatively TRBD1 (6 bases). V was cut by 0 bases and J by 5 bases, with 15 bases left in between. The CDR3 runs 16 residues. CDR1 is SGDLS, CDR2 YYNGEE, per germline. CDR3: CASSVVRGAADQPQHF. CDR3 coding DNA: TGTGCCAGCAGCGTAGTCCGGGGGGCGGCCGATCAGCCCCAGCATTTT.

The gene calls are TRBV18 and TRBJ2-3; D might be TRBD1 or TRBD2, each matching 5 bases. Per germline, CDR1 KGHSH and CDR2 LQKENI. CDR3 length equals 15 residues. V lost 6 bases, J lost 3 bases, and 16 bases lay in between. The CDR3 loop reads CASSPYGGRTDTQYF. CDR3 coding DNA: TGTGCCAGCTCCCCCTATGGGGGACGAACAGATACGCAGTATTTT.

This clonotype was detected only a few times. The genes are TRBV4-2 and TRBJ2-1; a possible D gene is TRBD2 (6 bases). Trimming cost V 7 bases and J 0 bases, with 19 bases left between them. The CDR3 is 17 residues long. Germline CDR1 is LGHNA and CDR2 is YNFKEQ. For the CDR3, the DNA is TGTGCCAGCACACCCTTACTCGCCGGGAGCTCCTACAATGAGCAGTTCTTC. The encoded protein is CASTPLLAGSSYNEQFF.